A selection of T cell receptor beta chains follows, all from one sample in a study of shared clonotypes between healthy human individuals. Assay used: immunoSEQ multiplex PCR; TCRdb lists only in-frame clones, some missing. The sample shows about 2.3 million clones, 85% to 95% of them seen only once. Material for sequencing was naive CD4+ T cells from PBMCs. These TCRs come from a young man in good health. Some clones in this sample may be carry-over from other donors' samples. The CDR3 runs from the conserved cysteine through the conserved F or W. The D gene is left open where the match is weak. The size entry is marked missing in some rows and otherwise reads once, few, many or a size class.

abundance | j_gene | d_gene | v_gene | CDR3aa | CDR3nt
once | TRBJ2-1 | - | TRBV5-1 | CASSLDGDSPYNEQFF | TGCGCCAGCAGCTTGGATGGGGATAGCCCCTACAATGAGCAGTTCTTC
- | TRBJ2-7 | - | TRBV7-3 | CASSSIPTVGEQYF | TGTGCCAGCAGCTCCATTCCGACGGTGGGAGAGCAGTACTTC
- | TRBJ1-2 | - | TRBV19 | CASRNTRGGSYGYTF | TGTGCCAGTAGAAACACCCGGGGGGGCAGCTATGGCTACACCTTC
- | TRBJ2-3 | TRBD2 | TRBV5-1 | CASSILAGEEDTQYF | TGCGCCAGCAGCATACTAGCGGGAGAGGAGGATACGCAGTATTTT
- | TRBJ2-1 | - | TRBV27 | CASSETSGSRLNEQFF | TGTGCCAGCAGCGAGACCTCCGGGAGTAGACTCAATGAGCAGTTCTTC
- | TRBJ1-3 | TRBD1 | TRBV6-1 | CASGPQGAFGNTIYF | TGTGCCAGCGGACCCCAGGGGGCTTTTGGAAACACCATATATTTT
- | TRBJ2-5 | TRBD1 | TRBV5-1 | CASSLQGAGETQYF | TGCGCCAGCAGCTTGCAGGGGGCCGGAGAGACCCAGTACTTC
- | TRBJ1-5 | - | TRBV11-2 | CASSLSGGSNQPQHF | TGTGCCAGCAGCTTATCCGGGGGTAGCAATCAGCCCCAGCATTTT
once | TRBJ2-7 | TRBD1 | TRBV2 | CASSEAPTGVHEYF | TGTGCCAGCAGTGAAGCCCCGACAGGGGTGCACGAGTACTTC
- | TRBJ2-6 | TRBD1 | TRBV2 | CASSEGGARANVLTF | TGTGCCAGCTCGGAAGGGGGCGCTCGGGCCAACGTCCTGACTTTC
- | TRBJ1-5 | - | TRBV28 | CASKDISNQPQHF | TGTGCCAGCAAAGATATTAGCAATCAGCCCCAGCATTTT
- | TRBJ2-2 | - | TRBV5-1 | CASSFIPGRGNTGELFF | TGCGCCAGCAGCTTTATTCCGGGACGGGGGAACACCGGGGAGCTGTTTTTT
- | TRBJ2-3 | - | TRBV28 | CASSASVSQYF | TGTGCCAGCAGTGCATCGGTATCGCAGTATTTT
- | TRBJ1-3 | - | TRBV5-5 | CASSLEGVAGNTIYF | TGTGCCAGCAGCTTGGAGGGGGTCGCTGGAAACACCATATATTTT
- | TRBJ1-4 | TRBD1 | TRBV7-9 | CASSHSTGAEKLFF | TGTGCCAGCAGCCATTCGACAGGGGCTGAAAAACTGTTTTTT
- | TRBJ2-2 | TRBD2 | TRBV5-1 | CASSYGRETGELFF | TGCGCCAGCAGTTACGGGAGGGAGACCGGGGAGCTGTTTTTT
- | TRBJ2-1 | - | TRBV5-4 | CAVYRRSDEQFF | TGTGCCGTGTATCGTCGGAGCGATGAGCAGTTCTTC
- | TRBJ1-1 | - | TRBV5-1 | CASSLATAGTEAFF | TGCGCCAGCAGCTTGGCTACTGCCGGCACTGAAGCTTTCTTT
once | TRBJ2-1 | - | TRBV27 | CASSSAWNNEQFF | TGTGCCAGCAGTTCGGCCTGGAACAATGAGCAGTTCTTC
once | TRBJ2-7 | TRBD1 | TRBV7-9 | CASSSRIGTGDSYEQYF | TGTGCCAGCAGCTCGCGAATCGGGACAGGGGACTCCTACGAGCAGTACTTC
- | TRBJ1-2 | - | TRBV6-5 | CASSYRQSGGYTF | TGTGCCAGCAGTTACCGGCAGTCGGGTGGCTACACCTTC
- | TRBJ2-5 | TRBD1 | TRBV7-9 | CASFAIGTGGGEQYF | TGTGCCAGCTTCGCGATAGGGACAGGGGGAGGTGAGCAGTACTTC
once | TRBJ2-7 | TRBD1 | TRBV19 | CASSRRTGYYEQYF | TGTGCCAGTAGTAGAAGGACAGGGTACTACGAGCAGTACTTC
- | TRBJ2-5 | - | TRBV7-2 | CASTQEGASETQYF | TGTGCCAGCACTCAGGAGGGGGCAAGTGAGACCCAGTACTTC
- | TRBJ2-4 | TRBD1 | TRBV28 | CASSIGTGGPKNIQYF | TGTGCCAGCAGTATAGGGACAGGGGGGCCTAAAAACATTCAGTACTTC
once | TRBJ2-1 | - | TRBV4-1 | CASSQQGSNYNEQFF | TGCGCCAGCAGCCAACAGGGTTCAAATTACAATGAGCAGTTCTTC
- | TRBJ1-1 | - | TRBV9 | CASSVVGQNTEAFF | TGTGCCAGCAGCGTAGTAGGGCAGAACACTGAAGCTTTCTTT
- | TRBJ2-7 | - | TRBV7-2 | CASSLRNQQPQYF | TGTGCCAGCAGCTTACGAAACCAACAACCCCAGTACTTC
once | TRBJ2-3 | - | TRBV6-1 | CASSRDHTDTQYF | TGTGCCAGCAGCCGGGACCACACAGATACGCAGTATTTT
- | TRBJ1-2 | - | TRBV30 | CAWTTGLGGYTF | TGTGCCTGGACCACAGGGCTTGGAGGCTACACCTTC